A single sample is the source of the 23 T cell receptor beta chains below, sequenced in a study of cytomegalovirus exposure and HLA in healthy donors. Primers: 60 Vbeta forward and 13 Jbeta reverse. Libraries were prepared by immunoSEQ multiplex PCR; TCRdb keeps only in-frame clonotypes and omits some of them. This table has about 140,000 clones, roughly 86% appearing once. Specimen: PBMCs. The receptor source for this set is a woman between 35 and 50 years old in good health and CMV-seronegative.

The chain is built from TRBV10-3 and TRBJ2-1; either TRBD1 or TRBD2 may fit D (5 bases each). Germline-derived CDR1 and CDR2 are ENHRY and SYGVKD. With 6 bases removed from V and 12 bases from J, the gap between germline ends came to 15 bases. This CDR3 has 12 amino acids. The CDR3 coding sequence is TGTGCCATCAGCGAGAGGGGCGTGGTGCAGTTCTTC. Amino acid sequence: CAISERGVVQFF.

V gene TRBV7-9 combines with J gene TRBJ2-1; D is undetermined. Looked up from germline, CDR1 is SEHNR and CDR2 is FQNEAQ (reference sequence). V shed 3 bases and J shed 5 bases, with 8 bases lying between them. The CDR3 contains 13 residues. The CDR3 nucleotides are TGTGCCAGCAGCTTTGGGCCTAACAATGAGCAGTTCTTC. This translates into CASSFGPNNEQFF.

The chain uses TRBV6-5 and TRBJ2-6; perhaps TRBD1 as D (6 bases). The CDR3 totals 16 residues. V was clipped by 4 bases and J by 3 bases, with 13 bases between them. In germline, CDR1 is MNHEY, CDR2 SVGAGI. The CDR3 spells CASSSAGGGGANVLTF. The CDR3 DNA sequence: TGTGCCAGCAGTTCCGCTGGGGGCGGTGGGGCCAACGTCCTGACTTTC.

This clone turned up a few times. The chain joins TRBV19 to TRBJ2-5, with 7 positions matching TRBD2. In germline, CDR1 is LNHDA, CDR2 SQIVND (reference sequence). V lost 7 bases to trimming and J lost 9 bases; unmatched junction nucleotides: 8. CDR3 length: 12 amino acids. The CDR3 nucleotides are TGTGCCAGTAACACAGCGGGAAGGCCCCAGTACTTC. This sequence encodes CASNTAGRPQYF.

The CDR3 sequence: CASSWDSNTGELFF. DNA for the CDR3: TGTGCCAGCAGTTGGGACTCGAACACCGGGGAGCTGTTTTTT. The V and J genes are TRBV27 and TRBJ2-2; D is perhaps TRBD2 (6 bases). V lost 4 bases, J lost 0 bases, and 6 bases lay in between. The CDR3 extends over 14 amino acids. Germline V gives CDR1 MNHEY, CDR2 SMNVEV (reference sequence).

V and J are TRBV28 and TRBJ1-1; 9 bases match TRBD1. CDR3 length equals 16 residues. Germline V gives CDR1 MDHEN, CDR2 SYDVKM. Trimming took 5 bases from V and 3 from J; bases not matched to a gene: 10. Here the CDR3 DNA reads TGTGCCAGCAGTCCTGGGACAGGGAGACCGGACACTGAAGCTTTCTTT. Translated, it gives CASSPGTGRPDTEAFF. The full variable domain, in which reference TRBV28 and TRBJ1-1 provide the parts outside the CDR3, is DVKVTQSSRYLVKRTGEKVFLECVQDMDHENMFWYRQDPGLGLRLIYFSYDVKMKEKGDIPEGYSVSREKKERFSLILESASTNQTSMYLCASSPGTGRPDTEAFFGQGTRLTVV.

The chain is built from TRBV4-1 and TRBJ1-2; D may be TRBD1 (6 bases). Germline V gives CDR1 MGHRA, CDR2 YSYEKL. V shed 0 bases and J shed 4 bases, with 12 bases lying between them. The CDR3 is 15 amino acids. The CDR3 sequence is CASSQEGAEGYGYTF. The CDR3 DNA follows: TGCGCCAGCAGCCAAGAGGGGGCAGAGGGCTATGGCTACACCTTC.

J is TRBJ2-6 and V is TRBV2; a possible D gene is TRBD1 (6 bases). This CDR3 region has 17 residues. Germline V gives CDR1 SNHLY, CDR2 FYNNEI. V dropped 7 bases and J dropped 0 bases, with 16 bases sitting between them. CDR3 sequence reads: CASKETGTVSGANVLTF. The CDR3 nucleotides read TGTGCCAGCAAAGAGACAGGAACCGTCTCTGGGGCCAACGTCCTGACTTTC.

The chain uses TRBV5-1 and TRBJ2-7; possibly TRBD1 for D (5 bases). Germline V gene lookup returns CDR1 SGHRS and CDR2 YFSETQ. There are 14 residues in the CDR3. Trimming shortened V by 0 bases and J by 3 bases, and 10 bases separated the two germline ends. The CDR3 DNA reads TGCGCCAGCAGCTTGGCTAGGGGCAGCTACGAGCAGTACTTC. Amino acids: CASSLARGSYEQYF.

The chain recombines TRBV7-8 with TRBJ1-2; 10 nucleotides align to TRBD1. The V gene's germline CDR1 is SGHVS and CDR2 FQNEAQ. Trimming cost V 5 bases and J 8 bases; bases outside gene matches: 17. This CDR3 has 17 residues. CDR3 residues: CASSLGDRGLITMGYTF. The CDR3, as DNA: TGTGCCAGCAGCCTTGGGGACAGGGGCCTCATCACTATGGGCTACACCTTC.

The J gene is TRBJ2-5, the V gene TRBV7-6; TRBD1 aligns across 7 bases. The CDR3 runs 11 residues. The V segment lost 5 bases and the J segment 9 bases; nucleotides outside the gene matches: 3. CDR1 is SGHVS, CDR2 FNYEAQ, per germline. CDR3 loop: CASSPDRAQYF. DNA for the CDR3: TGTGCCAGCAGCCCCGACAGGGCCCAGTACTTC. The whole variable domain, remainder taken from reference TRBV7-6 and TRBJ2-5, is GAGVSQSPRYKVTKRGQDVALRCDPISGHVSLYWYRQALGQGPEFLTYFNYEAQQDKSGLPNDRFSAERPEGSISTLTIQRTEQRDSAMYRCASSPDRAQYFGPGTRLLVL.

The gene calls are TRBV6-1 and TRBJ1-5; no definite D call. The CDR3 covers 14 residues. V was clipped by 7 bases and J by 7 bases, with 17 bases between them. Germline loops: CDR1 MNHNS, CDR2 SASEGT. Here the CDR3 DNA reads TGTGCCAGCACCCCCGCGGGGTTAGGGCAGCCCCAGCATTTT. Translation: CASTPAGLGQPQHF.

CDR3 protein: CASSSWTSGRDNEQFF. CDR3 sequence (DNA): TGTGCCAGCAGCTCCTGGACTAGCGGGAGGGACAATGAGCAGTTCTTC. The J gene is TRBJ2-1, the V gene TRBV13; 15 bases agree with TRBD2. The CDR3 loop spans 16 amino acids. Per the germline V gene, CDR1 is PRHDT and CDR2 is FYEKMQ (reference sequence). V was clipped by 4 bases and J by 5 bases; unmatched bases: 3.

The V call is TRBV6-1, the J call TRBJ2-7, with TRBD1 identical over 7 bases. V lost 2 bases to trimming and J lost 3 bases; unmatched junction nucleotides: 7. The germline CDR1 and CDR2 sequences are MNHNS and SASEGT. There are 15 residues in the CDR3. The CDR3 protein is CASSERDRSFYEQYF. The CDR3 DNA is TGTGCCAGCAGTGAAAGGGACAGATCATTCTACGAGCAGTACTTC.

This clone was picked up one time. The V gene is TRBV6-1, the J gene TRBJ2-3, with 8 bases lining up with TRBD2. Germline V gene sequence: CDR1 MNHNS, CDR2 SASEGT. Unmatched junction bases numbered 6, after V lost 6 bases and J lost 1 base. The CDR3 consists of 15 residues. For the CDR3, the DNA is TGTGCCAGCAGCTCTAGCGGGTTTGGCACAGATACGCAGTATTTT. Encoded protein: CASSSSGFGTDTQYF.

V is TRBV11-3 and J is TRBJ2-5; tentatively, D is TRBD2 (5 bases). V lost 2 bases, J lost 1 base, and 11 bases lay in between. In germline, CDR1 is SGHNT, CDR2 YENEEA. CDR3 length equals 15 residues. The CDR3 loop reads CASSLSGAAQETQYF. The CDR3 nucleotides are TGTGCCAGCAGCTTATCAGGAGCGGCCCAAGAGACCCAGTACTTC.

This sequence joins TRBV25-1 and TRBJ2-7, with 7 bases matching TRBD2. V lost 8 bases, J lost 1 base, and 14 bases stayed unmatched. This CDR3 contains 16 residues. Germline V gives CDR1 MGHDK, CDR2 SYGVNS. CDR3 amino acids: CASAQTGASGSYEQYF. The CDR3 region has the DNA TGTGCCAGCGCCCAAACCGGGGCTAGCGGATCCTACGAGCAGTACTTC.

This clone was counted a few times. The genes are TRBV21-1 and TRBJ1-3; the tabulated D call, TRBD1, remains unverified against the DNA. TRBV21-1 is assigned pseudogene status. The CDR3 covers 15 residues. The CDR3, as DNA: TGTGCCAGCAGCTGCCTAGACAGGTTTGGAAACACCATATATTTT. It encodes CASSCLDRFGNTIYF.

The genes are TRBV5-1 and TRBJ2-3, with a tentative D call TRBD1 (6 bases). The CDR3 contains 13 residues. The V end was cut by 7 bases, the J end by 4 bases, with 13 bases between. CDR1 and CDR2 from the germline V gene are SGHRS and YFSETQ. CDR3 residues: CASGGLFSDTQYF. CDR3 nucleotides: TGCGCCAGCGGGGGCTTATTTTCAGATACGCAGTATTTT.

The chain joins TRBV6-5 to TRBJ1-4, with TRBD1 identical over 7 bases. This CDR3 spans 14 amino acids. Germline trimming cut 6 bases from V and 4 bases from J; bases unmatched to any gene: 5. Germline-derived CDR1 and CDR2 are MNHEY and SVGAGI. The CDR3 loop reads CASSVDRVNEKLFF. The CDR3 DNA reads TGTGCCAGCAGCGTAGACAGGGTTAATGAAAAACTGTTTTTT.

The chain uses TRBV5-1 and TRBJ2-1, with D maybe TRBD2 (5 bases). The germline V gene encodes CDR1 SGHRS and CDR2 YFSETQ. V was pared by 1 base and J by 4 bases, with 12 bases between. The CDR3 is 15 residues long. The CDR3 region is CASSLFGSTYNEQFF. The CDR3 nucleotides read TGCGCCAGCAGCTTGTTTGGGAGTACGTACAATGAGCAGTTCTTC.

The genes are TRBV29-1 and TRBJ2-7, with TRBD1 as a possible D gene (5 bases). Trimming took 7 bases from V and 2 from J, leaving 9 bases between them. CDR3 length: 11 residues. Germline-derived CDR1 and CDR2 are SQVTM and ANQGSEA. CDR3 bases: TGCAGCGCCACGACAGCCTACGAGCAGTACTTC. Amino acid sequence: CSATTAYEQYF.

The chain recombines TRBV10-3 with TRBJ2-1; TRBD2 agrees at 11 bases. Germline V lookup: CDR1 ENHRY, CDR2 SYGVKD. The CDR3 spans 17 residues. V lost 1 base, J lost 5 bases, and 7 bases stayed unmatched. DNA for the CDR3: TGTGCCATCAGTGAGTTGACCTTGGGACTAGCGGACAATGAGCAGTTCTTC. Its protein is CAISELTLGLADNEQFF.